A selection of T cell receptor beta chains follows, all from one sample in a study of metastatic and nonmetastatic thyroid tumors. TCRdb re-clonotyped the PCR reads via MiXCR. The table lists about 82,000 clones, 12% of them singletons, with around 9% in the top ten. Sequencing input: tumor tissue. The receptors come from a female donor with papillary thyroid cancer or a benign thyroid nodule (not recorded which). Some clones in this sample may be carry-over from other donors' samples. CDR3s leave out the opening cysteine and the closing phenylalanine or tryptophan.

10,TRBJ2-3,TRBV11-3,ASSPTGPLAY
11,TRBJ1-2,TRBV6-1,ASSEQGVWGYT
14,TRBJ2-1,TRBV7-3,ASSLLAGTHFNEQF
11,TRBJ2-5,TRBV20-1,SARYGGGETQY
10,TRBJ2-3,TRBV7-9,ASSLDATQQY
11,TRBJ1-1,TRBV27,ATRDYMNTESF
11,TRBJ1-2,TRBV6-1,ASSDVGRLGYT
11,TRBJ1-4,TRBV19,ASSILPNEKLF
13,TRBJ2-1,TRBV20-1,SARRTSGRVFEQF
12,TRBJ2-5,TRBV10-2,ASSESFLGQTQY
14,TRBJ2-7,TRBV5-1,ASRAGGLISSYEQY
9,TRBJ2-3,TRBV14,AISQVATQY
9,TRBJ2-5,TRBV30,AWGWGETQY